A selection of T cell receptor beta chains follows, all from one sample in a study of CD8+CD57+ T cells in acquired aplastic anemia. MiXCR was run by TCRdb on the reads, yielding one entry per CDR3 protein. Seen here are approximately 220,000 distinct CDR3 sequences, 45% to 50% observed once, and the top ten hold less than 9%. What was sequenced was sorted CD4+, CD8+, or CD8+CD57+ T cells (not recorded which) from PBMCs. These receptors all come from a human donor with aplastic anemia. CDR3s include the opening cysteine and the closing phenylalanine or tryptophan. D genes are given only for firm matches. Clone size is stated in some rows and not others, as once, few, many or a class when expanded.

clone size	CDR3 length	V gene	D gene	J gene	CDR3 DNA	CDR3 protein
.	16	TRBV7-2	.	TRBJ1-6	TGTGCCAGCAGCTTGACTTTGGGGCCCGCGAATTCACCCCTCCACTTT	CASSLTLGPANSPLHF
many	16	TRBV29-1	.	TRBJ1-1	TGCAGCGTTGTCGGTAGACCCCAAGATGGGAACACTGAAGCTTTCTTT	CSVVGRPQDGNTEAFF
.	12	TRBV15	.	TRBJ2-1	TGTGCCACCCGGGGGCCAGACAATGAGCAGTTCTTC	CATRGPDNEQFF
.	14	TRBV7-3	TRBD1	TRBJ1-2	TGTGCCAGCAGTGAACAAGACAGGGGCTATGGCTACACCTTC	CASSEQDRGYGYTF
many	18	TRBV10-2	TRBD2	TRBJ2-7	TGCGCCAGCAGTGCCGCCGGGACTAGCGGGGGGACACCCTACGAGCAGTACTTC	CASSAAGTSGGTPYEQYF
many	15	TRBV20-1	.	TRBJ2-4	TGCAGTGCTAGAACGACAGCCCTAGCCAAAAACATTCAGTACTTC	CSARTTALAKNIQYF
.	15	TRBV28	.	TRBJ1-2	TGTGCCAGCAGTTTCGGGACGGAATATAACTATGGCTACACCTTC	CASSFGTEYNYGYTF
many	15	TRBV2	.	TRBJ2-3	TGTGCCAGCACTGACCTCGGGGTGGGCACAGATACGCAGTATTTT	CASTDLGVGTDTQYF
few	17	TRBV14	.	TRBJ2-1	TGTGCCAGCAGTTTTCCTCCGACTAGTAGCTCCTACAATGAGCAGTTCTTC	CASSFPPTSSSYNEQFF
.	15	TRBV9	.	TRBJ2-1	TGTGCCAGCAGCGAAGAGCGGATCTCCTACAATGAGCAGTTCTTC	CASSEERISYNEQFF
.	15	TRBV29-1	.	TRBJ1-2	TGCAGCGTTGAAGTGGTACGGCAAGCTAACTATGGCTACACCTTC	CSVEVVRQANYGYTF
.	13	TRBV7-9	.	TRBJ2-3	TGTGCCAGCAGAACGGTCAGCGCGGATACGCAGTATTTT	CASRTVSADTQYF
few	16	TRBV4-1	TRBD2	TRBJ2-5	TGCGCCAGCAGCACAACGGCTAGCGGGAGGTATGAGACCCAGTACTTC	CASSTTASGRYETQYF
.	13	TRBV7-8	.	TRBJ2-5	TGTGCCAGCAGCGCTGGGCATGATGGGACCCAGTACTTC	CASSAGHDGTQYF
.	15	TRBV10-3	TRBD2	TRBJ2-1	TGTGCCATCAGTGACTCTAGCGGGAGTTACAATGAGCAGTTCTTC	CAISDSSGSYNEQFF
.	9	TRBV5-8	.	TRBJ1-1	TGTGCCAGCAGCCCCGGGACCGTCTTT	CASSPGTVF
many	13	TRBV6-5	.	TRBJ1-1	TGTGCCAGCAGTTCTTGGGAGAACACTGAAGCTTTCTTT	CASSSWENTEAFF
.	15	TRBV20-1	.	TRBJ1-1	TGCAGTGCCAGCAGCCAAGCGCTCCTCAACACTGAAGCTTTCTTT	CSASSQALLNTEAFF
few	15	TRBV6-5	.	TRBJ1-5	TGTGCCAGCAGTTACTCCGAGGAAGGCAATCAGCCCCAGCATTTT	CASSYSEEGNQPQHF
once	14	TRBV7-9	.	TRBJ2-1	TGTGCCAGCACCCCAGGAGCTTCCTACAATGAGCAGTTCTTC	CASTPGASYNEQFF
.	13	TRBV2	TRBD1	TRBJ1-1	TGTGCCAGCGTAGGACAGGTGAACACTGAAGCTTTCTTT	CASVGQVNTEAFF
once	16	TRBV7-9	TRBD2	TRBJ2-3	TGTGCCAGCAGCCCCGGGACTAGCGGGCCTTACAATGAGCAGTATTTT	CASSPGTSGPYNEQYF
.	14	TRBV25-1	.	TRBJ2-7	TGTGCCAGCAGTTGGGGATCGGGGGAAAACGAGCAGTACTTC	CASSWGSGENEQYF
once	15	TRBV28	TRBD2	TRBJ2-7	TGTGCCAGCAGTCTTCTACTAGCGGGAGTAAACGAGCAGTACTTC	CASSLLLAGVNEQYF
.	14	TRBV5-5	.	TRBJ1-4	TGTGCCAGCAGCTTGGGGCCAACTAATGAAAAACTGTTTTTT	CASSLGPTNEKLFF
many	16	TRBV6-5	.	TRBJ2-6	TGTGCCAGCAGCACCACTACAGGGTTTGGGGCCAACGTCCTGACTTTC	CASSTTTGFGANVLTF
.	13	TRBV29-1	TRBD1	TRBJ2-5	TGCAGCGCGGGGACAGCCCCCCAAGAGACCCAGTACTTC	CSAGTAPQETQYF
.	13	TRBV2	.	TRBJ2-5	TGTGCCAGCAGGGGGCATAACCAAGAGACCCAGTACTTC	CASRGHNQETQYF
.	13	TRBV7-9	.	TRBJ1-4	TGTGCCAGCACTAGAAGGCGTAATGAAAAACCGTTTTTT	CASTRRRNEKPFF
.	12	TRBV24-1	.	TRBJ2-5	TGTGCCACCTCGAACGTCCAAGGGACCCAGTACTTC	CATSNVQGTQYF
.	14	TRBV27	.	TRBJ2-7	TGTGCCAGCAGCTTTACGGGGGACTGGTACGAGCAGTACTTC	CASSFTGDWYEQYF
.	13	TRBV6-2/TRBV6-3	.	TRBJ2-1	TGTGCCAGCAGTTCCCGTGGGGGGCGGGAGCATTTCTTC	CASSSRGGREHFF
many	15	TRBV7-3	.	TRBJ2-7	TGTGCCAGCAGCGTCGACCCCACCCCTGGATCCGAGCAGTACTTC	CASSVDPTPGSEQYF
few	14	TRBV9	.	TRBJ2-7	TGTGCCAGCAGCGTAGGCACAGGAGCAGGCGAGCAGTACTTC	CASSVGTGAGEQYF
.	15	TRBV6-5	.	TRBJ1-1	TGTGCCAACAGTTACTATCCTTGGACCCTCGTTGAAGCTTTCTTT	CANSYYPWTLVEAFF
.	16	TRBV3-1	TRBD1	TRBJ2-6	TGTGCCAGCAGCCAAGATCTCGGGACAGGGGTCCACGTCCTGACTTTC	CASSQDLGTGVHVLTF
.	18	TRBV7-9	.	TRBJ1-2	TGCGCCAGCACCCTATTTACCCACACGTCCGACAGCCACTATGGCTACACCTTC	CASTLFTHTSDSHYGYTF
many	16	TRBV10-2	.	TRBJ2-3	TGCGCCAGCAGCGGGAGTCTAGCCCATTATACAGATACGCAGTATTTT	CASSGSLAHYTDTQYF
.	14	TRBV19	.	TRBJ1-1	TGTGCCAGTAGTATCCCCGGCGTCGGGACTGAAGCTTTCTTT	CASSIPGVGTEAFF
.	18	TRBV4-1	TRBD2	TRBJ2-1	TGCGCCAGCAGCCAAGATGTAGCGGGGGGGACGATAGCAAATGAGCAGTTCTTC	CASSQDVAGGTIANEQFF
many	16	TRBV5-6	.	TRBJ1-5	TGTGCCAGCAGCCACGGGGGGGGCAGTAGCAATCAGCCCCAGCATTTT	CASSHGGGSSNQPQHF